This T cell receptor (beta chain) was profiled in a study of shared clonotypes between healthy human individuals. About the research overall: Aged between 18 and 49, the donors were a couple of women and three men.

Trimming cost V 8 bases and J 6 bases, with 14 bases left between them. The CDR3 loop spans 13 amino acids. Germline CDR1 is SNHLY and CDR2 is FYNNEI. Data came from immunoSEQ multiplex PCR; TCRdb stores just in-frame clones and leaves some out. The sample holds roughly 300,000 clones, over 70% seen once. V gene TRBV2 combines with J gene TRBJ1-5; TRBD1 is a possible D gene (5 bases). This TCR was recovered from a man between 25 and 39 years old in good health. Sequenced input: memory CD4+ T cells sorted from blood. Indicated subset: CD45RA-negative fraction. CDR3 DNA sequence: TGTGCCAGCGCCAGGGATTTGGTTCAGCCCCAGCATTTT. The encoded protein is CASARDLVQPQHF.